The next 28 T cell receptor beta chains were all read from a single sample in a study of cytomegalovirus exposure and HLA in healthy donors. It was with 60 Vbeta and 13 Jbeta primers that the PCR ran. TCRdb keeps only in-frame clones here, not all; method: immunoSEQ multiplex PCR. The sample includes 200,000 or so clones, approximately 79% of them seen just once. The sequenced sample was PBMCs. The receptors come from a girl aged 2 to 9 in good health and CMV-seronegative.

The V and J genes are TRBV6-5 and TRBJ2-1; 8 bases agree with TRBD2. The CDR3 totals 15 residues. Losses at the gene ends were 5 bases for V and 9 bases for J; bases not matched to a gene: 12. In germline, CDR1 is MNHEY, CDR2 SVGAGI. Here the CDR3 DNA reads TGTGCCAGCAGTCGACTAGCGAGCCCCCAGAGTGAGCAGTTCTTC. Protein: CASSRLASPQSEQFF.

This chain joins TRBV27 and TRBJ1-4; TRBD1 might be the D (6 bases). Germline loops: CDR1 MNHEY, CDR2 SMNVEV (reference sequence). The CDR3 consists of 21 residues. Trimming cost V 6 bases and J 5 bases, with 34 bases left between them. CDR3 sequence: CASSGKSLFSMTGFWNEKLFF. The CDR3 nucleotides are TGTGCCAGCAGCGGAAAAAGCTTATTTAGTATGACAGGATTTTGGAATGAAAAACTGTTTTTT.

The gene calls are TRBV27 and TRBJ2-3; D possibly corresponds to TRBD2 (6 bases). Germline values: CDR1 MNHEY, CDR2 SMNVEV (reference sequence). V dropped 3 bases and J dropped 2 bases, with 18 bases sitting between them. The CDR3 contains 17 residues. The CDR3 region has the DNA TGTGCCAGCAGTTTGAGGTTTGATAGCGGAGTCACAGATACGCAGTATTTT. This gives the protein CASSLRFDSGVTDTQYF.

The rearrangement joins TRBV21-1 to TRBJ2-7; the D segment call TRBD2 is taken from the table without a DNA check. TRBV21-1 is assigned pseudogene status. The CDR3 runs to 15 residues. The CDR3 bases are TGTGCCAGCAGCAAAGGAGGGACTAGCGGCTACGAGCAGTACTTC. This translates into CASSKGGTSGYEQYF.

This sequence joins TRBV29-1 and TRBJ1-1; 7 bases fit TRBD1. From germline, CDR1 is SQVTM and CDR2 ANQGSEA. The junction had 8 bases not matched to a gene; V was cut back by 6 bases and J by 4 bases. The CDR3 totals 13 residues. CDR3: CSVQTGRGTEAFF. CDR3 DNA: TGCAGCGTCCAGACAGGGCGGGGCACTGAAGCTTTCTTT. Filled out from reference TRBV29-1 and TRBJ1-1, the complete variable domain reads SAVISQKPSRDICQRGTSLTIQCQVDSQVTMMFWYRQQPGQSLTLIATANQGSEATYESGFVIDKFPISRPNLTFSTLTVSNMSPEDSSIYLCSVQTGRGTEAFFGQGTRLTVV.

The rearrangement links TRBV27 to TRBJ1-5; possible D gene TRBD1, 5 bases. CDR3 size: 15 residues. From germline, CDR1 is MNHEY and CDR2 SMNVEV (reference sequence). Trimming removed 9 bases at V and 6 bases at J, with 21 bases between. CDR3 coding DNA: TGTGCCAGTCGTGCGCAGGGCGGATGGGGTCAGCCCCAGCATTTT. It translates to CASRAQGGWGQPQHF.

The genes are TRBV11-3 and TRBJ1-2; TRBD1 is a possible D gene (6 bases). Germline lookup yields CDR1 SGHNT and CDR2 YENEEA. V was pared by 4 bases and J by 4 bases, with 13 bases between. The CDR3 sequence is 14 residues long. The CDR3 DNA follows: TGTGCCAGCAGCTGGACAGAACCCTTCTATGGCTACACCTTC. Amino acids: CASSWTEPFYGYTF. The whole variable domain, filled in from reference TRBV11-3 and TRBJ1-2, reads EAGVVQSPRYKIIEKKQPVAFWCNPISGHNTLYWYLQNLGQGPELLIRYENEEAVDDSQLPKDRFSAERLKGVDSTLKIQPAELGDSAVYLCASSWTEPFYGYTFGSGTRLTVV.

V is TRBV5-5 and J is TRBJ1-5, with 8 nucleotides matching TRBD1. Germline values: CDR1 SGHKS, CDR2 YYEKEE (reference sequence). The CDR3 spans 14 residues. J was trimmed by 8 bases and V by 4 bases; bases with no gene match: 8. The CDR3 sequence: CASSVQGAREPQHF. CDR3 coding DNA: TGTGCCAGCAGCGTCCAGGGGGCCAGGGAGCCCCAGCATTTT.

The gene calls are TRBV6-1 and TRBJ2-7; 8 bases align to TRBD2. With V trimmed by 4 bases and J by 2 bases, 4 bases remained unmatched. Looked up from germline, CDR1 is MNHNS and CDR2 is SASEGT. CDR3 length: 14 residues. The CDR3 nucleotides read TGTGCCAGCAGTGCAGCGGGAGCCGCCTACGAGCAGTACTTC. Translating it yields CASSAAGAAYEQYF.

The rearrangement uses TRBV5-4 and TRBJ2-3, with a weak D call TRBD1 (5 bases). The V end lost 0 bases, the J end lost 5 bases, and 10 bases lay between the germline ends. This CDR3 has 14 amino acids. CDR1 and CDR2 (germline): SGHNT, YYREEE (reference sequence). CDR3 loop: CASSLAGNLDTQYF. In DNA form, the CDR3 reads TGTGCCAGCAGCTTGGCAGGGAATCTAGATACGCAGTATTTT. Supplemented by reference TRBV5-4 and TRBJ2-3, the full variable domain reads ETGVTQSPTHLIKTRGQQVTLRCSSQSGHNTVSWYQQALGQGPQFIFQYYREEENGRGNFPPRFSGLQFPNYSSELNVNALELDDSALYLCASSLAGNLDTQYFGPGTRLTVL.

The chain combines TRBV6-5 with TRBJ2-7; the D is unclear. This CDR3 contains 11 residues. V was trimmed by 4 bases and J by 3 bases, leaving 4 bases between them. The germline V gene has CDR1 MNHEY and CDR2 SVGAGI. CDR3 in DNA: TGTGCCAGCAGTTCCATCTACGAGCAGTACTTC. Amino acid sequence: CASSSIYEQYF.

The chain's CDR3 is CASRDSQTGELFF. The CDR3 DNA follows: TGTGCCAGTAGGGACAGCCAAACCGGGGAGCTGTTTTTT. The chain has TRBV6-4 and TRBJ2-2; 7 nucleotides agree with TRBD1. This CDR3 comprises 13 residues. V lost 9 bases and J lost 5; bases outside the gene matches: 6. Germline-derived CDR1 and CDR2 are MRHNA and SNTAGT.

The DNA for the CDR3 is TGTGCCAGCAGCCAAGAGAGGACAGGGTCTGGAAACACCATATATTTT. It codes for CASSQERTGSGNTIYF. This chain joins TRBV5-4 and TRBJ1-3, with 8 bases fitting TRBD1. Germline CDR1 reads SGHNT; CDR2 reads YYREEE (reference sequence). The length of the CDR3 is 16 residues. The V and J ends lost 4 bases and 1 base, in that order; junction bases with no gene match: 7.

V and J are TRBV5-6 and TRBJ1-2; D may be TRBD1 (5 bases). Germline lookup yields CDR1 SGHDT and CDR2 YYEEEE. V lost 4 bases and J lost 6, with 13 bases in between. The CDR3 totals 13 residues. CDR3 nucleotide sequence: TGTGCCAGCAGCATAGGGGATTATAATGGCTACACCTTC. It translates to CASSIGDYNGYTF.

This chain joins TRBV6-1 and TRBJ1-1; a possible D gene is TRBD1 (6 bases). The germline gives CDR1 MNHNS, CDR2 SASEGT. This CDR3 comprises 17 residues. Trimming removed 4 bases at V and 5 bases at J, with 23 bases between. The CDR3, as DNA: TGTGCCAGCAGTGGGGGGGTCAACAGGGCGGGAGGAACTGAAGCTTTCTTT. Translation gives CASSGGVNRAGGTEAFF.

Of note for this clone: This same CDR3 is encoded by further DNA sequences in the sample. The gene calls are TRBV20-1 and TRBJ2-3; D is ambiguous. Germline V lookup: CDR1 DFQATT, CDR2 SNEGSKA (reference sequence). CDR3 length: 11 amino acids. Trimming removed 5 bases at V and 5 bases at J, with 8 bases between. The CDR3 loop is CSAPSRDTQYF. In nucleotides, the CDR3 is TGCAGTGCTCCGTCTAGAGATACGCAGTATTTT.

This chain joins TRBV10-1 and TRBJ2-2, with a weak D call TRBD1 (6 bases). Germline lookup yields CDR1 WNHNN and CDR2 SYGVQD (reference sequence). There are 15 residues in the CDR3. V was shortened by 5 bases and J by 0 bases, with 10 bases between the two germline ends. The CDR3 reads CASSLDSANTGELFF. The CDR3 nucleotides are TGCGCCAGCAGTTTGGACAGCGCGAACACCGGGGAGCTGTTTTTT.

The chain couples TRBV5-6 to TRBJ1-2; D might be TRBD1 (5 bases). The ends were cut back, 2 bases at V and 0 bases at J, with 8 bases in the middle. Germline V CDR1 and CDR2: SGHDT, YYEEEE. The CDR3 has 14 residues. The CDR3 sequence is CASSLGTSNYGYTF. CDR3 in DNA: TGTGCCAGCAGCTTAGGGACTTCTAACTATGGCTACACCTTC.

This clone was detected once. The chain employs TRBV18 and TRBJ1-1, with 11 bases fitting TRBD1. The CDR3 runs to 17 residues. With 5 bases clipped from V and 5 bases from J, the junction kept 13 bases outside the gene matches. Germline CDR1 KGHSH, CDR2 LQKENI. CDR3 in amino acids: CASSSGQGARLKTEAFF. The CDR3 DNA sequence: TGTGCCAGCTCATCTGGACAGGGGGCGCGACTTAAAACTGAAGCTTTCTTT.

The chain recombines TRBV5-4 with TRBJ1-4, with 8 positions matching TRBD1. V trimming: 5 bases; J trimming: 7 bases; junction bases outside the gene matches: 10. Germline V lookup: CDR1 SGHNT, CDR2 YYREEE (reference sequence). The CDR3 is 15 amino acids. CDR3 DNA: TGTGCCAGCAGACGTCGCGGGACAGGAGGTGAAAAACTGTTTTTT. Translating it yields CASRRRGTGGEKLFF.

This clone was seen once. The chain joins TRBV4-2 to TRBJ2-7; TRBD2 aligns across 11 bases. From germline, CDR1 is LGHNA and CDR2 YNFKEQ. The trim removed 0 bases at V and 3 bases at J, leaving 13 bases unmatched. The CDR3 has 19 residues. This chain's CDR3 is CASSQEAPLAGVWSYEQYF. The CDR3, as DNA: TGTGCCAGCAGCCAAGAGGCTCCACTAGCGGGAGTTTGGAGCTACGAGCAGTACTTC.

This clone has just one count. V usage is TRBV4-2 and J usage is TRBJ1-2; D uncertain. Germline-derived CDR1 and CDR2 are LGHNA and YNFKEQ. There are 16 residues in the CDR3. V gave up 4 bases and J gave up 3 bases, with 18 bases separating them. The DNA of the CDR3 is TGTGCCAGCAGCCCACAATATGGAGAGGGCTACTATGGCTACACCTTC. The encoded protein is CASSPQYGEGYYGYTF.

This sequence joins TRBV5-4 and TRBJ1-2; D is unclear. Trimming cost V 4 bases and J 8 bases, with 12 bases left between them. The CDR3 has 12 amino acids. In germline, CDR1 is SGHNT, CDR2 YYREEE (reference sequence). The CDR3 reads CASSLVQMGYTF. The CDR3 bases are TGTGCCAGCAGCCTCGTGCAGATGGGCTACACCTTC.

The chain combines TRBV2 with TRBJ2-1; 9 nucleotides match TRBD2. Trimming removed 4 bases from V and 4 bases from J; junction bases left unmatched: 8. The CDR3 length is 16 residues. Per germline, CDR1 SNHLY and CDR2 FYNNEI. CDR3 nucleotides: TGTGCCAGCAGTGGTTCCGGGCGGGGGGGATACAATGAGCAGTTCTTC. This sequence encodes CASSGSGRGGYNEQFF.

The chain carries TRBV27 and TRBJ1-5; no clear D gene. V lost 8 bases and J lost 6, with 17 bases in between. Germline V lookup: CDR1 MNHEY, CDR2 SMNVEV (reference sequence). The CDR3 covers 14 residues. The CDR3 spells CASGRGESSQPQHF. The CDR3, as DNA: TGTGCCAGCGGACGGGGAGAATCCAGTCAGCCCCAGCATTTT.

The chain has TRBV11-2 and TRBJ2-7; D is perhaps TRBD2 (5 bases). V was pared by 1 base and J by 5 bases, with 12 bases between. Germline CDR1 and CDR2: SGHAT and FQNNGV. CDR3 length: 14 amino acids. The CDR3 sequence is CASSLAWESHEQYF. The CDR3 bases are TGTGCCAGCAGCTTAGCGTGGGAGTCCCACGAGCAGTACTTC. The full variable domain, in which reference TRBV11-2 and TRBJ2-7 provide the parts outside the CDR3, is EAGVAQSPRYKIIEKRQSVAFWCNPISGHATLYWYQQILGQGPKLLIQFQNNGVVDDSQLPKDRFSAERLKGVDSTLKIQPAKLEDSAVYLCASSLAWESHEQYFGPGTRLTVT.

V usage is TRBV5-6 and J usage is TRBJ1-1, with TRBD1 identical over 8 bases. CDR3 length: 15 residues. Germline trimming cut 4 bases from V and 7 bases from J; bases unmatched to any gene: 12. Germline CDR1 is SGHDT and CDR2 is YYEEEE. CDR3 nucleotides: TGTGCCAGCAGCCCGGCGGCGCAGGGGGCCTATGAAGCTTTCTTT. This encodes CASSPAAQGAYEAFF.

The chain joins TRBV4-1 to TRBJ2-1; 7 nucleotides agree with TRBD2. Germline V gene data show CDR1 as MGHRA and CDR2 as YSYEKL. The CDR3 covers 18 residues. The V and J ends lost 2 bases and 0 bases, in that order; junction bases with no gene match: 10. CDR3 bases: TGCGCCAGCAGCCAACCGCGGCGGGAGTTAGCCTCCTACAATGAGCAGTTCTTC. This gives the protein CASSQPRRELASYNEQFF.